Listed below are T cell receptor beta chains from one sample, sequenced in a study of graft-versus-host responses after intestinal transplantation. Using immunoSEQ multiplex PCR, the repertoire was profiled, and TCRdb retains in-frame clones only, with some absent. This table holds about 110,000 clones, more than 90% found once. Their cognate antigens are unknown. The sample consisted of unstimulated CD4+ T cells sorted from spleen or lymph node cells, taken before transplant. Every receptor here comes from a human donor who was the organ donor for an intestinal transplant. Both conserved end residues are part of each CDR3. Fields, in order: CDR3 protein, J gene, V gene, clone size. Not all rows give a size; the values are once, few, many and, for expanded clones, a class.

CDR3: CASSLTSGANTGELFF
J: TRBJ2-2
V: TRBV5-1
size: -

CDR3: CASSSTPTNEKLFF
J: TRBJ1-4
V: TRBV6-5
size: -

CDR3: CASEDPRSTDTQYF
J: TRBJ2-3
V: TRBV28
size: -

CDR3: CASSLRTGGETQYF
J: TRBJ2-5
V: TRBV19
size: -

CDR3: CASSLQGRTEAFF
J: TRBJ1-1
V: TRBV18
size: -

CDR3: CARLEKTEAFF
J: TRBJ1-1
V: TRBV23-1
size: -

CDR3: CASSPDPNYGYTF
J: TRBJ1-2
V: TRBV28
size: -

CDR3: CASSFLVGSEREQFF
J: TRBJ2-1
V: TRBV7-9
size: -

CDR3: CASGTDGPNYGYTF
J: TRBJ1-2
V: TRBV2
size: once

CDR3: CASSSGPRYEQYF
J: TRBJ2-7
V: TRBV6-1
size: -

CDR3: CASAGYAVGSYNEQFF
J: TRBJ2-1
V: TRBV18
size: once

CDR3: CASRQGKNIQYF
J: TRBJ2-4
V: TRBV6-1
size: -

CDR3: CASYGGGLQPQHF
J: TRBJ1-5
V: TRBV10-2
size: once